The 8 T cell receptor beta chains below come from one sample, sequenced in a study of T cell responses to AZD1222 COVID-19 vaccine. Profiled with immunoSEQ multiplex PCR; TCRdb holds only in-frame clones, not every one. The repertoire holds about 120,000 clones, with about 85% as singletons. Sequences were derived from peripheral blood, sampled 28 days after the second AZD1222 dose. These receptors were collected from an adult who received the AZD1222 COVID-19 vaccine.

This clone has just a few counts. The chain couples TRBV4-3 to TRBJ1-6; perhaps TRBD1 as D (5 bases). Trimming left V 2 bases short and J 10 bases short, with 12 bases between. The CDR3 consists of 14 residues. Germline loops: CDR1 LGHNA, CDR2 YSLEER. The CDR3 sequence: CASSQTGGGSPLHF. CDR3 sequence (DNA): TGCGCCAGCAGCCAAACCGGGGGGGGATCACCCCTCCACTTT.

In its sample, this clone was seen a few times. V usage is TRBV28 and J usage is TRBJ1-3; D gene ambiguous. The CDR3 is made up of 16 amino acids. Germline values: CDR1 MDHEN, CDR2 SYDVKM. V lost 0 bases, J lost 4 bases, and 13 bases lay in between. The CDR3 DNA reads TGTGCCAGCAGTTTATGGGGCGAGGGTAAAGGAAACACCATATATTTT. Its translation is CASSLWGEGKGNTIYF.

The V and J genes are TRBV23-1 and TRBJ1-1; 9 bases agree with TRBD1. TRBV23-1 counts as an open reading frame of uncertain function. This CDR3 is 16 amino acids long. V gave up 2 bases and J gave up 1 base; unmatched junction bases: 5. In DNA, the CDR3 is TGCGCCAGCAGTCAAGTGGGGACAGGGCGGAACACTGAAGCTTTCTTT. Residues: CASSQVGTGRNTEAFF.

J is TRBJ2-3 and V is TRBV9; TRBD2 is a possible D gene (7 bases). Germline loops: CDR1 SGDLS, CDR2 YYNGEE. V was clipped by 0 bases and J by 7 bases, with 15 bases between them. This CDR3 comprises 15 residues. CDR3 bases: TGTGCCAGCAGCGTAGGTGGGGGGGCCAAACATACGCAGTATTTT. It translates to CASSVGGGAKHTQYF.

The gene calls are TRBV14 and TRBJ2-7, with 7 positions matching TRBD1. Germline trimming cut 0 bases from V and 3 bases from J; bases unmatched to any gene: 14. Germline values: CDR1 SGHDN, CDR2 FVKESK. This CDR3 region has 18 residues. For the CDR3, the DNA is TGTGCCAGCAGCCAAGAACCTCTTTCGGACAGGACTCACTACGAGCAGTACTTC. Amino acid sequence: CASSQEPLSDRTHYEQYF.

This sequence joins TRBV9 and TRBJ2-7; no clear D. The V end was cut by 3 bases, the J end by 0 bases, with 10 bases between. Germline V gene data show CDR1 as SGDLS and CDR2 as YYNGEE. CDR3 size: 14 residues. The CDR3, as DNA: TGTGCCAGCAGCGCCCACACCGGCTCCTACGAGCAGTACTTC. Protein sequence: CASSAHTGSYEQYF.

The CDR3 is CAWSIMVSNQPQHF. CDR3 DNA: TGTGCCTGGAGTATTATGGTAAGCAATCAGCCCCAGCATTTT. The V and J genes are TRBV30 and TRBJ1-5; no firm D call. CDR1 is GTSNPN and CDR2 is SVGIG in the germline V gene (reference sequence). The CDR3 spans 14 residues. V was trimmed by 2 bases and J by 1 base, leaving 9 bases between them.

The chain uses TRBV5-4 and TRBJ2-7, with 10 bases matching TRBD1. Germline loops: CDR1 SGHNT, CDR2 YYREEE (reference sequence). V gave up 4 bases and J gave up 4 bases; unmatched junction bases: 5. The CDR3 is 14 residues long. CDR3 DNA sequence: TGTGCCAGCAGCCCACGGACAGGGGGGTACGAGCAGTACTTC. It specifies CASSPRTGGYEQYF.